This entry lists 22 T cell receptor beta chains sequenced from one sample in a study of CD8 T cells in ankylosing spondylitis. Whole-study results and caveats: The study identified a TCR beta motif of seven or eight highly homologous variants that appeared characteristic of ankylosing spondylitis blood.

MiXCR was run by TCRdb on the 5' RACE reads, yielding one entry per CDR3 protein. In the table there are under 850,000 distinct CDR3 sequences, around 20% of which are singletons. Antigens of these TCRs are unknown. Source material: blood, either unsorted or a sorted T cell fraction (not recorded which). Source of these receptors: a male donor with ankylosing spondylitis.

This clonotype was seen more than once but under ten times. The chain is built from TRBV6-1 and TRBJ2-2; D unresolved. Germline CDR1 is MNHNS and CDR2 is SASEGT. Trimming left V 6 bases short and J 4 bases short, with 9 bases between. There are 13 residues in the CDR3. CDR3 nucleotide sequence: TGTGCCAGCAGGAATACGCTCACCGGGGAGCTGTTTTTT. This translates into CASRNTLTGELFF.

The gene calls are TRBV5-1 and TRBJ2-2; no definite D call. The V end lost 0 bases, the J end lost 3 bases, and 9 bases lay between the germline ends. The germline V gene encodes CDR1 SGHRS and CDR2 YFSETQ. This CDR3 is built from 15 residues. This CDR3 is CASSLGYGDTGELFF. The DNA for the CDR3 is TGCGCCAGCAGCTTGGGATACGGAGACACCGGGGAGCTGTTTTTT.

The CDR3 loop reads CSARKTGTSLLQAEQYF. The CDR3 DNA sequence: TGCAGTGCTAGAAAAACCGGGACTAGCTTGCTTCAGGCCGAGCAGTACTTC. V is TRBV20-1 and J is TRBJ2-7; 9 bases align to TRBD2. The germline gives CDR1 DFQATT, CDR2 SNEGSKA (reference sequence). V lost 2 bases and J lost 6; bases outside the gene matches: 17. The CDR3 is 17 amino acids.

The J gene is TRBJ1-2, the V gene TRBV12-3 or TRBV12-4; D might be TRBD1 (5 bases). CDR3 length: 15 amino acids. V was trimmed by 2 bases and J by 4 bases, leaving 14 bases between them. The CDR3 coding sequence is TGTGCCAGCAGTTTAAGGTCAGACCAGGGCTATGGCTACACCTTC. The encoded protein is CASSLRSDQGYGYTF.

The V and J genes are TRBV7-9 and TRBJ2-7, with 8 bases aligning to TRBD1. J gave up 3 bases and V 5 bases, and 12 bases lay outside the gene matches. CDR3 length equals 16 residues. Germline loops: CDR1 SEHNR, CDR2 FQNEAQ (reference sequence). The CDR3 region is CASSGGGGQAYYEQYF. In DNA form, the CDR3 reads TGTGCCAGCAGCGGGGGTGGGGGACAGGCATACTACGAGCAGTACTTC.

The V and J genes are TRBV12-3 or TRBV12-4 and TRBJ2-1; D may be TRBD1 or TRBD2 (5 bases each). Between the trimmed V and J ends, which lost 6 bases and 1 base, there was a span of 13 bases. This CDR3 spans 15 amino acids. In nucleotides, the CDR3 is TGTGCCAGCAGGGTGGGGGTTTTATCCTACAATGAGCAGTTCTTC. As protein: CASRVGVLSYNEQFF.

The table lists this clonotype with a few counts. V gene TRBV7-9 combines with J gene TRBJ2-7, with D maybe TRBD2 (6 bases). V was trimmed by 5 bases and J by 0 bases, leaving 11 bases between them. CDR1 is SEHNR and CDR2 is FQNEAQ in the germline V gene (reference sequence). The CDR3 sequence is 14 residues long. The CDR3 bases are TGTGCCAGCAGCGGGGCGGGGAGCTCCTACGAGCAGTACTTC. This translates into CASSGAGSSYEQYF. Full variable domain (outside the CDR3, taken from reference TRBV7-9 and TRBJ2-7): DTGVSQNPRHKITKRGQNVTFRCDPISEHNRLYWYRQTLGQGPEFLTYFQNEAQLEKSRLLSDRFSAERPKGSFSTLEIQRTEQGDSAMYLCASSGAGSSYEQYFGPGTRLTVT.

The table lists this clonotype with a few counts. The genes are TRBV5-1 and TRBJ2-1; 7 bases are shared with TRBD2. The CDR3 is 14 residues long. V shed 2 bases and J 6 bases; nucleotides not matched to a gene: 5. Germline-derived CDR1 and CDR2 are SGHRS and YFSETQ. The CDR3 coding sequence is TGCGCCAGCAGCTTAGCGGGAAGGGGCAATGAGCAGTTCTTC. Protein sequence: CASSLAGRGNEQFF.

This clonotype was recorded at least ten times. V is TRBV29-1 and J is TRBJ2-7, with TRBD1 identical over 9 bases. This CDR3 region has 12 residues. Germline-derived CDR1 and CDR2 are SQVTM and ANQGSEA. The V and J ends lost 6 bases and 2 bases, in that order; junction bases with no gene match: 2. The CDR3: CSVRQGAYEQYF. CDR3 DNA: TGCAGCGTCCGACAGGGGGCCTACGAGCAGTACTTC.

The J gene is TRBJ2-3, the V gene TRBV18, with 7 bases lining up with TRBD2. The CDR3 consists of 16 residues. Germline trimming cut 1 base from V and 1 base from J; bases unmatched to any gene: 5. Germline V lookup: CDR1 KGHSH, CDR2 LQKENI. The CDR3 here is CASSPLISGGTDTQYF. In DNA, the CDR3 is TGTGCCAGCTCACCACTGATCAGCGGGGGCACAGATACGCAGTATTTT.

This clonotype was seen ten or more times. The chain recombines TRBV4-3 with TRBJ2-1; D remains ambiguous. V was cut by 1 base and J by 7 bases, with 5 bases left in between. Germline V CDR1 and CDR2: LGHNA, YSLEER. The CDR3 extends over 12 amino acids. The DNA of the CDR3 is TGCGCCAGCAGCCAAGGAGTAAATGAGCAGTTCTTC. Amino acid sequence: CASSQGVNEQFF.

This rearrangement joins TRBV9 to TRBJ2-5, with D possibly TRBD2 on 5 matching bases. Germline CDR1 and CDR2: SGDLS and YYNGEE. The V gene lost 1 base and the J gene lost 4 bases, with 8 bases spanning the gap. This CDR3 has 13 residues. This CDR3 reads CASSVREGETQYF. The DNA of the CDR3 is TGTGCCAGCAGCGTACGGGAAGGAGAGACCCAGTACTTC.

The chain couples TRBV30 to TRBJ2-3; possibly TRBD1 for D (6 bases). The CDR3 sequence is 15 residues long. In germline, CDR1 is GTSNPN, CDR2 SVGIG (reference sequence). V lost 3 bases, J lost 5 bases, and 18 bases lay in between. CDR3 amino acids: CAWSPGLKGEDTQYF. CDR3 sequence (DNA): TGTGCCTGGAGCCCCGGACTTAAGGGGGAAGATACGCAGTATTTT.

This clonotype was counted a few times. This chain uses TRBV12-3 or TRBV12-4 with TRBJ1-2; no clear D. CDR3 length: 13 amino acids. The ends were cut back, 5 bases at V and 7 bases at J, with 14 bases in the middle. The CDR3 DNA sequence: TGTGCCAGCAGTGCTACAGTGGAGCGTGGCTACACCTTC. This codes for CASSATVERGYTF.

There are a few counts of this clonotype. This chain links TRBV11-2 with TRBJ2-1; tentative D call: TRBD1 (5 bases). Per germline, CDR1 SGHAT and CDR2 FQNNGV. The CDR3 covers 15 residues. V lost 6 bases, J lost 4 bases, and 16 bases lay in between. CDR3 residues: CASRTQDIPYNEQFF. The CDR3 DNA reads as TGTGCCAGCAGAACGCAGGACATACCTTACAATGAGCAGTTCTTC.

This chain uses TRBV5-1 with TRBJ1-2; D gene uncertain. This CDR3 has 13 residues. Trimming removed 3 bases from V and 6 bases from J, with 12 bases in between. Germline-derived CDR1 and CDR2 are SGHRS and YFSETQ. The CDR3 coding sequence is TGCGCCAGCAGCTATTCGGGAAACGATGGCTACACCTTC. Translated: CASSYSGNDGYTF.

The chain recombines TRBV4-1 with TRBJ1-2; the D is unclear. The V end lost 1 base, the J end lost 0 bases, and 12 bases lay between the germline ends. Per germline, CDR1 MGHRA and CDR2 YSYEKL. The CDR3 consists of 16 residues. The CDR3 protein is CASSQVSQPTNYGYTF. In nucleotides, the CDR3 is TGCGCCAGCAGCCAAGTTTCGCAGCCCACTAACTATGGCTACACCTTC.

This clonotype was seen many times. The rearrangement links TRBV29-1 to TRBJ2-2; D unresolved. Trimming took 4 bases from V and 6 from J, leaving 15 bases between them. Germline CDR1 and CDR2: SQVTM and ANQGSEA. This CDR3 comprises 14 residues. CDR3: CSVVVGSSAGELFF. The CDR3 coding sequence is TGCAGCGTTGTGGTGGGTTCGAGCGCCGGGGAGCTGTTTTTT.

Concerning this clonotype: This sequence may be a read error, since a much larger clone differs from it by one base. V is TRBV20-1 and J is TRBJ2-1, with TRBD2 matching 7 bases. Germline V gene data show CDR1 as DFQATT and CDR2 as SNEGSKA (reference sequence). The CDR3 is 17 amino acids. CDR3 amino acids: CCAPLWGGGVSYNEQFF. CDR3 coding DNA: TGCTGTGCTCCACTGTGGGGCGGGGGTGTCTCCTACAATGAGCAGTTCTTC.

The chain joins TRBV7-2 to TRBJ1-2, with TRBD1 matching over 9 bases. V shed 5 bases and J 4 bases; nucleotides not matched to a gene: 11. Germline CDR1 reads SGHTA; CDR2 reads FQGNSA. This CDR3 contains 16 residues. The CDR3 region is CASSPPGTGKGYGYTF. In nucleotides, the CDR3 is TGTGCCAGCAGCCCGCCCGGGACAGGGAAGGGCTATGGCTACACCTTC.

J is TRBJ2-3 and V is TRBV4-1; possibly TRBD1 or TRBD2 for D (5 bases each). This CDR3 comprises 17 residues. Per germline, CDR1 MGHRA and CDR2 YSYEKL. V was pared by 1 base and J by 2 bases, with 16 bases between. The CDR3 coding sequence is TGCGCCAGCAGCCAAGTGGCGAGGGCAGGGTTCACAGATACGCAGTATTTT. Translated, it gives CASSQVARAGFTDTQYF.

The chain couples TRBV12-3 or TRBV12-4 to TRBJ1-5, with a possible D match to TRBD1 (5 bases). The CDR3 extends over 15 amino acids. V was cut by 7 bases and J by 1 base, with 14 bases left in between. The CDR3 coding sequence is TGTGCCAGCACTCGGGGCGTGGGCAGCAATCAGCCCCAGCATTTT. Translating gives CASTRGVGSNQPQHF.